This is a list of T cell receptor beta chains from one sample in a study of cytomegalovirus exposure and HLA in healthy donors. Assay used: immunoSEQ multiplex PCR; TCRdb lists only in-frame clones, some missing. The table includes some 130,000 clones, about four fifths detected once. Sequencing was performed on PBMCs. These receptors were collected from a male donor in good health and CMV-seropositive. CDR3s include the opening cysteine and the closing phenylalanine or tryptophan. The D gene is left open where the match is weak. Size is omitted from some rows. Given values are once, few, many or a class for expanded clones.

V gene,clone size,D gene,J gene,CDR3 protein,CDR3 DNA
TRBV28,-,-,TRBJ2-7,CASKGVSYEQYF,TGTGCCAGCAAAGGGGTTTCCTACGAGCAGTACTTC
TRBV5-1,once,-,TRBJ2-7,CASSLEGGGVLPYEQYF,TGCGCCAGCAGCTTGGAGGGCGGCGGGGTCCTTCCCTACGAGCAGTACTTC
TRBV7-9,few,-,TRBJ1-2,CASSPGGGAFYGYTF,TGTGCCAGCAGTCCCGGAGGGGGGGCATTCTATGGCTACACCTTC
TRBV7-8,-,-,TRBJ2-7,CASSFYRQLQDEQYF,TGTGCCAGCAGCTTTTACCGACAGCTTCAGGACGAGCAGTACTTC
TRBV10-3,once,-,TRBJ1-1,CAIARPTGLDTEAFF,TGTGCCATCGCCCGGCCGACAGGATTAGACACTGAAGCTTTCTTT
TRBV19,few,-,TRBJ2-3,CASSILQVGSTDTQYF,TGTGCCAGTAGTATACTTCAGGTTGGTAGCACAGATACGCAGTATTTT
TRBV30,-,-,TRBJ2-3,CAWNFHTGDTQYF,TGTGCCTGGAACTTCCATACAGGGGATACGCAGTATTTT
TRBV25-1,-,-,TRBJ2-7,CASSELNEQYF,TGTGCCAGCAGTGAATTAAACGAGCAGTACTTC
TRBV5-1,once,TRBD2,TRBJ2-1,CASTIRSLAGSYNEQFF,TGCGCCAGCACCATTCGATCCTTAGCGGGCTCCTACAATGAGCAGTTCTTC
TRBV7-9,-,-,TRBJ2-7,CASSLATVAGGEQYF,TGTGCCAGCAGCTTAGCAACAGTCGCCGGTGGCGAGCAGTACTTC
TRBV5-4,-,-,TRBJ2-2,CASSLAGYTGELFF,TGTGCCAGCAGCTTGGCAGGGTACACCGGGGAGCTGTTTTTT
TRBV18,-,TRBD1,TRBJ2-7,CASSPGTGSYEQYF,TGTGCCAGCTCACCAGGGACAGGATCCTACGAGCAGTACTTC
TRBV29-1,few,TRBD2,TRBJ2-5,CSVAGTSGSPETQYF,TGCAGCGTTGCCGGGACTAGCGGGAGTCCGGAGACCCAGTACTTC
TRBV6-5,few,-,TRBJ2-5,CASKVGETTQYF,TGTGCCAGCAAGGTGGGAGAGACGACCCAGTACTTC
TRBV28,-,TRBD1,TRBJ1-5,CASSFATGVQPQHF,TGTGCCAGCAGCTTCGCGACAGGGGTTCAGCCCCAGCATTTT
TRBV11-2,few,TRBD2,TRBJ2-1,CASSLVASGSWGEQFF,TGTGCCAGCAGCTTAGTGGCTAGCGGGAGCTGGGGTGAGCAGTTCTTC
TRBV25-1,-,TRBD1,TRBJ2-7,CATRQTTGGYEQYF,TGTGCCACTCGTCAAACTACAGGGGGATACGAGCAGTACTTC
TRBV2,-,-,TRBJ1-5,CASREAGGVSPQHF,TGTGCCAGCAGGGAAGCCGGGGGGGTATCGCCCCAGCATTTT
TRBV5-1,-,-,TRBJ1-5,CASSLGAADQPQHF,TGCGCCAGCAGCTTGGGGGCCGCCGATCAGCCCCAGCATTTT
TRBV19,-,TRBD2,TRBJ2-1,CASRTRGGYNEQFF,TGTGCCAGTAGGACCCGGGGGGGCTACAATGAGCAGTTCTTC
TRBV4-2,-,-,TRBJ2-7,CASSDSRGVSYEQYF,TGTGCCAGCAGCGATTCCCGCGGAGTATCCTACGAGCAGTACTTC
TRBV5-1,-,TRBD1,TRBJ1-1,CASSSWDRALNTEAFF,TGCGCCAGCAGCTCCTGGGACAGGGCTTTGAACACTGAAGCTTTCTTT
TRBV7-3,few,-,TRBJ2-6,CASSANGGGTGANVLTF,TGTGCCAGCAGCGCAAACGGAGGGGGCACCGGGGCCAACGTCCTGACTTTC
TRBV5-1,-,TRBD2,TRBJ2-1,CASSQPGGYNEQFF,TGCGCCAGCAGCCAGCCGGGAGGCTACAATGAGCAGTTCTTC
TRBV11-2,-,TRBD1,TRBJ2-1,CASSRGQGSYNEQFF,TGTGCCAGCAGCCGGGGACAGGGCTCCTACAATGAGCAGTTCTTC
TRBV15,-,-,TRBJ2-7,CATSRDPTYEQYF,TGTGCCACCAGCAGAGATCCCACCTACGAGCAGTACTTC
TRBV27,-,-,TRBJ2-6,CASRSAASGANVLTF,TGTGCCAGCAGGAGCGCGGCTTCTGGGGCCAACGTCCTGACTTTC
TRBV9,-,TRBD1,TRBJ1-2,CASSTRQGRQGYTF,TGTGCCAGCAGCACCCGACAGGGACGACAAGGGTACACCTTC